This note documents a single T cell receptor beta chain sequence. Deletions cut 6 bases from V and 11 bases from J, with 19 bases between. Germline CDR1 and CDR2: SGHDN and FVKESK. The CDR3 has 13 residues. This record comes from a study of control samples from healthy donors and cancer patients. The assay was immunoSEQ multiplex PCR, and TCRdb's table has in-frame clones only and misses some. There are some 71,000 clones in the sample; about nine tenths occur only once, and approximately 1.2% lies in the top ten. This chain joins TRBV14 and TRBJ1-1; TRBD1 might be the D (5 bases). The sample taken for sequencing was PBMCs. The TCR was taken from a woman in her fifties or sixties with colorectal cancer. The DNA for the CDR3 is TGTGCCAGCAGGAGTTCGTTAGGCAGGGTGGCTTTCTTT. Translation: CASRSSLGRVAFF.